This is a list of T cell receptor beta chains from one sample in a study of chemoradiotherapy in HPV16-positive cancers. Data came from immunoSEQ multiplex PCR; TCRdb stores just in-frame clones and leaves some out. Of tens of thousands of clones listed, roughly 93% are singletons. The specimen comprised blood, sampled from a patient who underwent chemoradiotherapy. Receptors originate from a human donor with HPV-associated anogenital cancer. The CDR3 runs from the conserved cysteine through the conserved F or W. D genes are given only for firm matches. Size is stated for part of the rows, as once, few or many counts, or as a class when the clone is expanded.

J gene	clone size	V gene	D gene	CDR3 protein	CDR3 DNA
TRBJ2-3	-	TRBV9	-	CASSSSESTDTQYF	TGTGCCAGCAGTTCTAGCGAGAGCACAGATACGCAGTATTTT
TRBJ2-5	-	TRBV18	-	CASSSGLKETQYF	TGTGCCAGCTCATCCGGACTGAAAGAGACCCAGTACTTC
TRBJ2-1	-	TRBV11-2	TRBD1	CASSHRTGGSDEQFF	TGTGCCAGCAGCCACCGGACAGGGGGCTCGGATGAGCAGTTCTTC
TRBJ2-3	-	TRBV28	-	CASRRGGLGTDTQYF	TGTGCCAGCAGGAGGGGGGGACTCGGTACAGATACGCAGTATTTT
TRBJ2-7	-	TRBV5-4	-	CASSPGHGGLLYHYEQYF	TGTGCCAGCAGCCCGGGACACGGGGGACTATTATACCATTACGAGCAGTACTTC
TRBJ1-1	-	TRBV2	-	CASSEVKREGTEAFF	TGTGCCAGCAGTGAAGTTAAGCGGGAGGGCACTGAAGCTTTCTTT
TRBJ2-7	-	TRBV29-1	-	CSPTTPASYEQYF	TGCAGCCCCACCACTCCGGCATCCTACGAGCAGTACTTC
TRBJ1-1	-	TRBV5-5	-	CASSLRYGQNTEAFF	TGTGCCAGCAGCTTGAGATACGGACAAAACACTGAAGCTTTCTTT
TRBJ1-3	large	TRBV7-9	-	CASTFSGASGNTIYF	TGTGCCAGCACCTTCTCTGGGGCGTCTGGAAACACCATATATTTT
TRBJ2-7	-	TRBV4-3	-	CASSLGEFYEQYF	TGCGCCAGCAGCCTGGGTGAGTTCTACGAGCAGTACTTC